The clone carrying this T cell receptor beta chain was recorded a few times. What it binds is unknown. The data belong to a study of prognosis after radiotherapy for stage I lung cancer. Overall study results and limits: Usage of TRBV and TRBJ genes reportedly differed between metastatic and non-metastatic patients. Unique TCR clone counts went down once patients had stereotactic body radiation therapy, median approximately 9,600 versus 7,200.

Amplification of TCR beta CDR3 from genomic DNA used two-round multiplex PCR. Primers were specific to each TRBV and TRBJ gene in first-round PCR. TCRdb reanalysed the multiplex PCR reads using MiXCR and keeps one entry per CDR3 protein. The table shows around 59,000 distinct CDR3 sequences, with about a quarter occurring only once. Blood draws of roughly 5.6 milliliters of peripheral blood occurred at each of two time points. With V trimmed by 6 bases and J by 7 bases, 4 bases remained unmatched. Germline loops: CDR1 MNHEY, CDR2 SMNVEV (reference sequence). The CDR3 has 13 amino acids. J is TRBJ2-3 and V is TRBV27; 10 nucleotides agree with TRBD1. The source was PBMCs, collected before or after stereotactic body radiation therapy (not recorded which). This sequence was found in a donor over 45 with non-small cell lung cancer. CDR3 amino acids: CASRDRGVYTQYF. The CDR3 DNA reads TGTGCCAGCAGGGACAGGGGGGTGTATACGCAGTATTTT.